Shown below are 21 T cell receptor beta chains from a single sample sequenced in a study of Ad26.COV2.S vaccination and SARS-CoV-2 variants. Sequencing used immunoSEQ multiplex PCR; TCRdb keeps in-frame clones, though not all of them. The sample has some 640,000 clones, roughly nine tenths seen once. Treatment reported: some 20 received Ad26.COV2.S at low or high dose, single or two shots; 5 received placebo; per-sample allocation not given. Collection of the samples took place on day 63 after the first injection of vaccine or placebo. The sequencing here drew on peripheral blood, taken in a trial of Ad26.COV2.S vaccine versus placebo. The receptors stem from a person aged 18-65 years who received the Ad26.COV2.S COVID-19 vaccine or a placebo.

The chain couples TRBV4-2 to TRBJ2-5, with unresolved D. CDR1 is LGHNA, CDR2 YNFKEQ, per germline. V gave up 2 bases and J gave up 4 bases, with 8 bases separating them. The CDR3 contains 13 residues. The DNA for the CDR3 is TGTGCCAGCAGCCAAAATAGCATAGAGACCCAGTACTTC. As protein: CASSQNSIETQYF.

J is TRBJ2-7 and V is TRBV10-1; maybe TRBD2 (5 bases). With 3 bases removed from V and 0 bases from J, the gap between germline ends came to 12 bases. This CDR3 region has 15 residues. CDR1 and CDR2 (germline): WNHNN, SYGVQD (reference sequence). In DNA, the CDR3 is TGCGCCAGCAGTGACCCGCGGGCCTCCTCCTACGAGCAGTACTTC. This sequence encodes CASSDPRASSYEQYF.

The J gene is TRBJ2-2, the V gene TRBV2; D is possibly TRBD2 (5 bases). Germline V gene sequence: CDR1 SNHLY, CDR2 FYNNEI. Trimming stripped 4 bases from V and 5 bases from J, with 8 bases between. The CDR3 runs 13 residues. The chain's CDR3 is CASSVGETGELFF. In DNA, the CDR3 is TGTGCCAGCAGTGTTGGGGAGACCGGGGAGCTGTTTTTT.

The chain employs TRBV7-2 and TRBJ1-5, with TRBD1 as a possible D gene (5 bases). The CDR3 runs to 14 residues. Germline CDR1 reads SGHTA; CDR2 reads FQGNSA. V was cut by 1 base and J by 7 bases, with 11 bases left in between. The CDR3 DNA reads TGTGCCAGCAGCTTAGAGCTCCAGGGACAGCCCCAGCATTTT. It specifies CASSLELQGQPQHF.

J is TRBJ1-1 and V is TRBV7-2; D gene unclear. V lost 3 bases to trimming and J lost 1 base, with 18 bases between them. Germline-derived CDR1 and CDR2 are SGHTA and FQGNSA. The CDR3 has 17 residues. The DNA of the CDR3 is TGTGCCAGCAGCTTTGCTCCGGGTGTCGTTCGGAACACTGAAGCTTTCTTT. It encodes CASSFAPGVVRNTEAFF.

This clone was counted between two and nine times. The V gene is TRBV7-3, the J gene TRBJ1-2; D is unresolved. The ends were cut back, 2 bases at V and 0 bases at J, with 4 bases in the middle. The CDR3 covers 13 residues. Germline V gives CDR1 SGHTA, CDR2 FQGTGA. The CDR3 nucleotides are TGTGCCAGCAGCTTACAGGCTAACTATGGCTACACCTTC. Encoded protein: CASSLQANYGYTF.

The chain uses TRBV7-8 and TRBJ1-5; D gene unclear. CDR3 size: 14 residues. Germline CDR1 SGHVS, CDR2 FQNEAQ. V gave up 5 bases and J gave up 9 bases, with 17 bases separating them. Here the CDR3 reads CASSIKGPGGPQHF. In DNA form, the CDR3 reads TGTGCCAGCAGCATCAAAGGGCCGGGCGGGCCCCAGCATTTT.

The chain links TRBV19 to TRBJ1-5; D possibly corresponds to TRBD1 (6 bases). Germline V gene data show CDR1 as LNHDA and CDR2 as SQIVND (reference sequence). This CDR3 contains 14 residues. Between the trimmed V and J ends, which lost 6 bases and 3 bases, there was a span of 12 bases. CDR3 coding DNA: TGTGCCAGTAGGGGGGCCAGGGTCAATCAGCCCCAGCATTTT. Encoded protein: CASRGARVNQPQHF.

CDR3 nucleotides: TGTGCCAGCAGCGACGACAGGGATGGCAATCAGCCCCAGCATTTT. It translates to CASSDDRDGNQPQHF. This chain uses TRBV9 with TRBJ1-5, with TRBD1 identical over 7 bases. Trimming took 3 bases from V and 2 from J; bases not matched to a gene: 5. Germline-derived CDR1 and CDR2 are SGDLS and YYNGEE. The CDR3 spans 15 residues.

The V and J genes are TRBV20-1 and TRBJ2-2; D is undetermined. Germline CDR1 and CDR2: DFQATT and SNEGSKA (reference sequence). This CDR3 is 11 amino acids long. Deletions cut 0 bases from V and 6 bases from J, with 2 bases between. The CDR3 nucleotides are TGCAGTGCTAGAGAGTCCGGGGAGCTGTTTTTT. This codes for CSARESGELFF.

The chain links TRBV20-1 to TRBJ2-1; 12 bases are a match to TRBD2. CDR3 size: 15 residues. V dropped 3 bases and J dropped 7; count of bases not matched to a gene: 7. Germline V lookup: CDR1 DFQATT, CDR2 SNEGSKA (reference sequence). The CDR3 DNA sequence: TGCAGTGCTAGTAGGACTAGCGGGATCCGGAATGAGCAGTTCTTC. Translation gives CSASRTSGIRNEQFF.

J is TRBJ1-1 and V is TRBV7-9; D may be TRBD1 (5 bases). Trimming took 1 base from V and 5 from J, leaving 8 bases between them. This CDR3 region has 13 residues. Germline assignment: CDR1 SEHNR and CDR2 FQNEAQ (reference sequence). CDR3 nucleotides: TGTGCCAGCAGCTTAGGGGGGGATACTGAAGCTTTCTTT. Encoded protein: CASSLGGDTEAFF.

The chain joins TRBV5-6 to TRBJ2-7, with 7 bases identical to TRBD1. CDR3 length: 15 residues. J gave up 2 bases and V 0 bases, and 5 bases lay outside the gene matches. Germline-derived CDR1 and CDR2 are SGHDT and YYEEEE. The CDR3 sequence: CASSLGGTAAYEQYF. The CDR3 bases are TGTGCCAGCAGCTTGGGGGGGACAGCAGCCTACGAGCAGTACTTC. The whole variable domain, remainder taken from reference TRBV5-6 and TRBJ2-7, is DAGVTQSPTHLIKTRGQQVTLRCSPKSGHDTVSWYQQALGQGPQFIFQYYEEEERQRGNFPDRFSGHQFPNYSSELNVNALLLGDSALYLCASSLGGTAAYEQYFGPGTRLTVT.

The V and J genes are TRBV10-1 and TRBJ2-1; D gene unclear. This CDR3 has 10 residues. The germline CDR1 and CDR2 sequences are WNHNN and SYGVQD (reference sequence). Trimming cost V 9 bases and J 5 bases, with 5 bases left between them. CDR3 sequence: CARINNEQFF. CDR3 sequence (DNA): TGCGCCAGAATAAACAATGAGCAGTTCTTC.

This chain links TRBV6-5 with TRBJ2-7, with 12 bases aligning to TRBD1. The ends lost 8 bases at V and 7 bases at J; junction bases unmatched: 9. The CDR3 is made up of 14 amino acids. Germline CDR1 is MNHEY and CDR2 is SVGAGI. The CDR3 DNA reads TGTGCCAGCCGGGGGACAGGGGGCGGGGAGGAGCAGTACTTC. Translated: CASRGTGGGEEQYF.

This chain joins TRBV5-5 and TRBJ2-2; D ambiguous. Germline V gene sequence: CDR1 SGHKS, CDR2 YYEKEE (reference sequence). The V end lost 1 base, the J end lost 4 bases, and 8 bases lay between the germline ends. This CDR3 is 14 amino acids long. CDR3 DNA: TGTGCCAGCAGCTTGAAGCGTGGCACCGGGGAGCTGTTTTTT. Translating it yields CASSLKRGTGELFF.

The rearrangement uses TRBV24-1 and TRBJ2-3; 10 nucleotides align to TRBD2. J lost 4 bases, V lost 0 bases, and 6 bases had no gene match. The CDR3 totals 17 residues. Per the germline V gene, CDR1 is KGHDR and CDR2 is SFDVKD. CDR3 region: CATSDLRSSGSSDTQYF. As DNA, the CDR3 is TGTGCCACCAGTGATTTGAGGTCTAGCGGGAGTTCAGATACGCAGTATTTT.

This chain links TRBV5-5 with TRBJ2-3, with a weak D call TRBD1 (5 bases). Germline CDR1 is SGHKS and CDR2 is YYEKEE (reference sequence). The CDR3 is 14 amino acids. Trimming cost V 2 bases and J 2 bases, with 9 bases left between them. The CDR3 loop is CASSLQDYTDTQYF. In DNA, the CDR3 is TGTGCCAGCAGCTTACAGGATTACACAGATACGCAGTATTTT.

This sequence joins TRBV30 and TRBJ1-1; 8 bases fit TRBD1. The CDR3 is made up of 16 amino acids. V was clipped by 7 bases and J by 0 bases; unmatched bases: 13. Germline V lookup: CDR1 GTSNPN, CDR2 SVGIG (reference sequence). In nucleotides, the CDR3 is TGTGCCTCAGACATTAGGACAGGGCGGGTGAACACTGAAGCTTTCTTT. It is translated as CASDIRTGRVNTEAFF. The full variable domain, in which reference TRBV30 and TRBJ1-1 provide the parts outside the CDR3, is SQTIHQWPATLVQPVGSPLSLECTVEGTSNPNLYWYRQAAGRGLQLLFYSVGIGQISSEVPQNLSASRPQDRQFILSSKKLLLSDSGFYLCASDIRTGRVNTEAFFGQGTRLTVV.

DNA of the CDR3: TGTGCCAGCAGCTCACAGGGGGGACATGAGCAGTTCTTC. It yields the protein CASSSQGGHEQFF. This chain uses TRBV3-1 (or the pseudogene TRBV3-2) with TRBJ2-1, with 8 positions matching TRBD1. The CDR3 is 13 residues long. Losses at the gene ends were 5 bases for V and 8 bases for J; bases not matched to a gene: 5. Germline CDR1 is LGHDT and CDR2 is YNNKEL (reference sequence).

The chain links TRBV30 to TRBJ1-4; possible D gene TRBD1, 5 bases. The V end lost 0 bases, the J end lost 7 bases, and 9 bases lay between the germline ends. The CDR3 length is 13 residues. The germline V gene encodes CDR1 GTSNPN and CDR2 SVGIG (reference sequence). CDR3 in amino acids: CAWSVQASEKLFF. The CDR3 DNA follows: TGTGCCTGGAGTGTACAGGCAAGTGAAAAACTGTTTTTT.